This T cell receptor (beta chain) was recovered during a study of blood T cell repertoires in COVID-19. For the study at large: Samples representing acute and convalescent COVID-19 were sourced from the United States, Italy and Spain. PBMCs, B-cell-depleted T cells, or T cells provided the cDNA or gDNA that made up the material.

Trimming cost V 4 bases and J 4 bases, with 18 bases left between them. CDR3 length: 16 amino acids. In the original workflow: Estimation of nucleated cell counts relied on the amplification of reference gene primers. Some clones are missing from TCRdb's copy, which holds only in-frame ones; the method was immunoSEQ multiplex PCR. V and J calls and clone size come straight from that table; D and trimming were deduced from the DNA. This sample has 250,000 to 300,000 clones, with 89% found just once. Sequenced input: peripheral blood. This clonotype was sampled from an older woman with acute or convalescent COVID-19. The chain recombines TRBV5-3 with TRBJ1-5, with D unclear. TRBV5-3 is noted as an ORF with a role that remains uncertain. DNA of the CDR3: TGTGCCAGAAGCCTTGGGCCCCCTTTCCGGAATCAGCCCCAGCATTTT. This codes for CARSLGPPFRNQPQHF.